This T cell receptor beta chain originates from a study of cytomegalovirus exposure and HLA in healthy donors. 13 Jbeta primers and 60 Vbeta primers were used for the PCR. TCRdb's table, derived via immunoSEQ multiplex PCR, lists solely in-frame clones and lacks some. The table shows about 120,000 clones, with approximately 76% occurring only once. This CDR3 is built from 17 residues. Germline V gives CDR1 MDHEN, CDR2 SYDVKM. Trimming left V 5 bases short and J 4 bases short, with 20 bases between. Sequences were obtained from PBMCs. The clonotype comes from a man in his sixties in good health and CMV-seropositive. This chain links TRBV28 with TRBJ2-2, with D possibly being TRBD2 (6 bases). The CDR3 nucleotides read TGTGCCAGCAGTACACGGGGGTCTAGGCCCGGCACCGGGGAGCTGTTTTTT. Amino acids: CASSTRGSRPGTGELFF.